This T cell receptor (delta chain) was captured by sequencing in a study of γδ T cells in repeated Plasmodium falciparum infection. This clone was found a few times. This may arise from a read error, as a much more abundant clone is one base away. TCRdb used CATT to re-call clones from the multiplex PCR reads. The sample carries about 57,000 delta-chain clones, approximately 1.5% recorded once. Vgamma9/Vdelta2+ and Vdelta2-negative gammadelta T cells were flow-sorted from PBMC for bulk sequencing. V trimming: 0 bases; J trimming: 7 bases; junction bases outside the gene matches: 12. This CDR3 contains 18 residues. Germline V lookup: CDR1 TSWWSYY, CDR2 QGS.

This receptor was identified in a pool of human donors (malaria-infected and uninfected, not separated). The V and J genes are TRDV1 and TRDJ1, with 12 bases lining up with TRDD3. The sample was gamma-delta T cells from blood. CDR3 DNA sequence: TGTGCTCTTGGGGAACTATCGATACGGTCTGGGGGATACGGTAAACTCATCTTT. Protein product: CALGELSIRSGGYGKLIF.